Each of the 19 T cell receptor beta chains below was sequenced from the same sample in a study of Ad26.COV2.S vaccination and SARS-CoV-2 variants. Treatment defined: around 19 received Ad26.COV2.S at low or high dose, single or two shots; 5 received placebo; per-sample allocation not given. Sampling occurred on day 63 after the first vaccine or placebo injection. Some clones are missing from TCRdb's copy, which holds only in-frame ones; the method was immunoSEQ multiplex PCR. The sample holds roughly 680,000 clones, about 90% seen once. The source was peripheral blood, collected in a trial of Ad26.COV2.S vaccine versus placebo. The receptors stem from a person aged 18-65 years who received the Ad26.COV2.S COVID-19 vaccine or a placebo.

This clone was recorded only once. V is TRBV4-3 and J is TRBJ2-3; D is ambiguous. There are 13 residues in the CDR3. The V gene lost 3 bases and the J gene lost 4 bases, with 8 bases spanning the gap. The germline gives CDR1 LGHNA, CDR2 YSLEER. CDR3 DNA: TGCGCCAGCAGCCAGGACGCAGCAGATACGCAGTATTTT. Translation gives CASSQDAADTQYF.

The chain has TRBV10-3 and TRBJ2-2; 11 bases line up with TRBD2. The CDR3 runs 15 residues. V lost 6 bases, J lost 2 bases, and 2 bases stayed unmatched. Germline CDR1 ENHRY, CDR2 SYGVKD. As DNA, the CDR3 is TGTGCCATCAGAGGGACTAGCGGCAACACCGGGGAGCTGTTTTTT. Protein product: CAIRGTSGNTGELFF.

A note on this clone: Other DNA variants within this sample encode the same CDR3. The V and J genes are TRBV19 and TRBJ2-5, with D possibly TRBD1 on 5 matching bases. There are 13 residues in the CDR3. In germline, CDR1 is LNHDA, CDR2 SQIVND (reference sequence). V lost 4 bases and J lost 5, with 11 bases in between. The CDR3 spells CASSTPGRETQYF. The CDR3 bases are TGTGCCAGTAGTACCCCAGGGCGGGAGACCCAGTACTTC.

This sequence joins TRBV24-1 and TRBJ2-1; 10 bases map to TRBD2. This CDR3 contains 16 residues. V lost 5 bases to trimming and J lost 4 bases; unmatched junction nucleotides: 7. Germline CDR1 KGHDR, CDR2 SFDVKD. CDR3 DNA sequence: TGTGCCACCAGTGGAGCCGGGACTAGCGCGTACAATGAGCAGTTCTTC. Residues: CATSGAGTSAYNEQFF.

The chain couples TRBV30 to TRBJ2-2; no reliable D call. Trimming stripped 1 base from V and 13 bases from J, with 13 bases between. The CDR3 is 12 amino acids. CDR1 is GTSNPN, CDR2 SVGIG, per germline (reference sequence). The CDR3 here is CAWSANVAGLFF. CDR3 bases: TGTGCCTGGAGTGCTAACGTGGCTGGGCTGTTTTTT.

This rearrangement joins TRBV6-6 to TRBJ1-2; D is unresolved. This CDR3 has 12 amino acids. Germline loops: CDR1 MNHNY, CDR2 SVGAGI (reference sequence). The ends were cut back, 8 bases at V and 4 bases at J, with 11 bases in the middle. Here the CDR3 DNA reads TGTGCCAGCGAAGTGAACAGCTATGGCTACACCTTC. Protein sequence: CASEVNSYGYTF.

The V and J genes are TRBV5-4 and TRBJ2-1, with D uncertain. This CDR3 has 15 amino acids. Trimming shortened V by 1 base and J by 0 bases, and 8 bases separated the two germline ends. Per the germline V gene, CDR1 is SGHNT and CDR2 is YYREEE (reference sequence). CDR3 region: CASSLSQSSYNEQFF. CDR3 coding DNA: TGTGCCAGCAGCTTGTCTCAAAGCTCCTACAATGAGCAGTTCTTC.

The J gene is TRBJ2-1, the V gene TRBV5-1; the match to TRBD1 covers 7 bases. Per the germline V gene, CDR1 is SGHRS and CDR2 is YFSETQ. Trimming took 4 bases from V and 5 from J; bases not matched to a gene: 9. CDR3 length equals 15 residues. CDR3 residues: CASSLASGGHNEQFF. Here the CDR3 DNA reads TGCGCCAGCAGCCTGGCGTCAGGGGGTCACAATGAGCAGTTCTTC.

The genes are TRBV18 and TRBJ2-7, with D maybe TRBD1 (6 bases). Trimming stripped 1 base from V and 4 bases from J, with 11 bases between. This CDR3 has 14 residues. Germline loops: CDR1 KGHSH, CDR2 LQKENI. The CDR3 reads CASSPLRGRYEQYF. In nucleotides, the CDR3 is TGTGCCAGCTCACCACTCAGGGGACGATACGAGCAGTACTTC.

This chain links TRBV19 with TRBJ2-7, with 7 bases identical to TRBD1. Germline V gene sequence: CDR1 LNHDA, CDR2 SQIVND (reference sequence). The CDR3 has 13 amino acids. Trimming took 5 bases from V and 3 from J; bases not matched to a gene: 4. CDR3 sequence: CASSPTGDYEQYF. CDR3 DNA sequence: TGTGCCAGTAGTCCTACAGGGGACTACGAGCAGTACTTC.

V usage is TRBV27 and J usage is TRBJ1-1; 7 bases match TRBD1. Germline lookup yields CDR1 MNHEY and CDR2 SMNVEV (reference sequence). The V segment lost 6 bases and the J segment 0 bases; nucleotides outside the gene matches: 7. The CDR3 is 15 amino acids. This CDR3 reads CASSAGGGMNTEAFF. CDR3 DNA sequence: TGTGCCAGCAGCGCAGGGGGAGGGATGAACACTGAAGCTTTCTTT.

This rearrangement joins TRBV9 to TRBJ2-2, with D uncertain. CDR1 is SGDLS, CDR2 YYNGEE, per germline. Trimming took off 0 bases at V and 6 bases at J, with 6 bases between the two ends. The CDR3 length is 13 residues. CDR3 region: CASSVGRAGELFF. The CDR3 nucleotides are TGTGCCAGCAGCGTAGGGAGAGCCGGGGAGCTGTTTTTT.

The sample holds many counts of this clone. The chain is built from TRBV11-2 and TRBJ1-4; D is ambiguous. Germline V gene sequence: CDR1 SGHAT, CDR2 FQNNGV. The CDR3 has 13 amino acids. The germline V and J ends were trimmed by 3 bases and 4 bases, with 6 bases remaining between them. CDR3 residues: CASSLYGNEKLFF. The CDR3 DNA follows: TGTGCCAGCAGCTTGTACGGTAATGAAAAACTGTTTTTT.

J is TRBJ2-1 and V is TRBV29-1, with a tentative D call TRBD2 (5 bases). Trimming stripped 1 base from V and 2 bases from J, with 18 bases between. The length of the CDR3 is 17 residues. Looked up from germline, CDR1 is SQVTM and CDR2 is ANQGSEA. CDR3 sequence: CSVEGQSGRWPYNEQFF. In DNA form, the CDR3 reads TGCAGCGTTGAAGGGCAATCGGGAAGATGGCCCTACAATGAGCAGTTCTTC.

This clone occurred once. J is TRBJ2-5 and V is TRBV7-9; D unclear. V shed 5 bases and J shed 1 base, with 14 bases lying between them. The CDR3 is made up of 15 amino acids. Looked up from germline, CDR1 is SEHNR and CDR2 is FQNEAQ (reference sequence). The CDR3 is CASSLIQATQETQYF. CDR3 DNA: TGTGCCAGCAGCCTAATTCAGGCCACCCAAGAGACCCAGTACTTC.

The chain has TRBV30 and TRBJ2-2; the D gene is possibly TRBD1 (7 bases). This CDR3 has 13 amino acids. V was shortened by 3 bases and J by 6 bases, with 11 bases between the two germline ends. CDR1 and CDR2 from the germline V gene are GTSNPN and SVGIG (reference sequence). The CDR3 spells CAWSQGGSGELFF. The CDR3 bases are TGTGCCTGGAGCCAGGGGGGCTCCGGGGAGCTGTTTTTT.

The V gene is TRBV5-6, the J gene TRBJ2-1; TRBD1 matches at 10 bases. CDR3 size: 16 residues. V lost 3 bases to trimming and J lost 1 base; unmatched junction nucleotides: 4. Germline V gene lookup returns CDR1 SGHDT and CDR2 YYEEEE. For the CDR3, the DNA is TGTGCCAGCAGCTCCGGGACAGGGGCATCCTACAATGAGCAGTTCTTC. Its protein product is CASSSGTGASYNEQFF.

This clone was detected once. The genes are TRBV6-5 and TRBJ2-1; 9 bases match TRBD2. Germline loops: CDR1 MNHEY, CDR2 SVGAGI. This CDR3 spans 16 amino acids. Trimming took 4 bases from V and 4 from J; bases not matched to a gene: 8. The CDR3 sequence is CASSLAGGGEYNEQFF. The CDR3 DNA sequence: TGTGCCAGCAGTTTGGCTGGCGGGGGGGAATACAATGAGCAGTTCTTC.

The genes are TRBV27 and TRBJ2-7; TRBD1 or TRBD2 may be the D gene (5 bases each). Trimming took off 4 bases at V and 3 bases at J, with 10 bases between the two ends. The CDR3 has 13 amino acids. The germline CDR1 and CDR2 sequences are MNHEY and SMNVEV (reference sequence). This chain's CDR3 is CASSSRDRYEQYF. CDR3 coding DNA: TGTGCCAGCAGTTCCCGGGACCGCTACGAGCAGTACTTC.